This TCR beta chain was sequenced in a study of response to subunit inactivated influenza vaccine. TCRdb analysed the RT-PCR reads with MiXCR anew, one entry per CDR3 protein. The data hold hundreds of thousands of distinct CDR3 sequences, with roughly 10% observed a single time. This clonotype was recorded many times. Its antigen is not identified. General observations from the study: Every seasonal influenza vaccination brings in few new T cells, the authors suggested.

The starting material was PBMCs from blood, obtained on the day of vaccination. The TCR was taken from a middle-aged man who received an inactivated influenza vaccine.

CDR3 loop: CASSYGGGEGQPQHF. The CDR3 DNA follows: TGTGCCAGCAGTTACGGAGGGGGCGAAGGTCAGCCCCAGCATTTT. This chain connects TRBV6-5 to TRBJ1-5; 7 positions match TRBD1. V lost 2 bases to trimming and J lost 6 bases; unmatched junction nucleotides: 7. This CDR3 has 15 residues. Germline V CDR1 and CDR2: MNHEY, SVGAGI.